This TCR beta chain was observed in a study of OX40 agonist ivuxolimab in advanced cancers. Broader study findings: Patients who responded partially at 0.1-3.0 mg/kg showed clonal expansion ranking among the lowest.

Assay: immunoSEQ multiplex PCR; the TCRdb copy retains only in-frame clones and omits some. The sample has fewer than 85,000 clones, around four fifths seen once; the top ten hold 0.75% to 0.85%. With 2 bases removed from V and 3 bases from J, the gap between germline ends came to 8 bases. CDR1 is SGHNT, CDR2 YENEEA, per germline. The CDR3 consists of 14 residues. Regarding this clone: What it binds is not known.

Material: CD4+ or CD8+ T cells sorted from blood, obtained in a trial of the OX40 agonist ivuxolimab. This clonotype originated in an adult with an advanced solid tumor such as melanoma, head and neck, liver or kidney cancer. V gene TRBV11-3 combines with J gene TRBJ1-3, with D possibly being TRBD1 (5 bases). The CDR3 protein is CASSLSGFGNTIYF. The CDR3 DNA is TGTGCCAGCAGCTTATCAGGGTTTGGAAACACCATATATTTT.